Listed here are 23 T cell receptor beta chains from one sample, sequenced in a study of T cell changes during pregnancy in multiple sclerosis. Clones were sequenced by immunoSEQ multiplex PCR, and TCRdb holds only the in-frame ones, with some missing. Found here are tens of thousands of clones, about 93% of them singletons; the top ten hold approximately 4%. The source was CD8+ T cells from peripheral blood mononuclear cells, collected after pregnancy. These receptors all stem from a female donor with multiple sclerosis, enrolled in a pregnancy study.

CDR3 nucleotides: TGTGCCAGTAGTGTGAGACAGGGGGCGGGCTACGAGCAGTACTTC. Protein sequence: CASSVRQGAGYEQYF. The V call is TRBV19, the J call TRBJ2-7; 10 positions match TRBD1. Germline assignment: CDR1 LNHDA and CDR2 SQIVND (reference sequence). The length of the CDR3 is 15 residues. The ends lost 5 bases at V and 3 bases at J; junction bases unmatched: 7.

This clone came up once. This sequence joins TRBV5-6 and TRBJ2-5; 7 bases are a match to TRBD2. The germline V gene has CDR1 SGHDT and CDR2 YYEEEE. J was trimmed by 1 base and V by 0 bases; bases with no gene match: 6. The CDR3 loop spans 16 amino acids. The DNA for the CDR3 is TGTGCCAGCAGCTTGGCCAGCGGGACCCTCCAAGAGACCCAGTACTTC. Translation: CASSLASGTLQETQYF.

The chain uses TRBV7-9 and TRBJ1-6; D remains unclear. Trimming pared 1 base from V and 10 bases from J, leaving 5 bases between. The CDR3 consists of 12 residues. The germline V gene encodes CDR1 SEHNR and CDR2 FQNEAQ (reference sequence). This chain's CDR3 is CASSLGGSPLHF. As DNA, the CDR3 is TGTGCCAGCAGCTTAGGAGGCTCACCCCTCCACTTT.

This chain links TRBV7-9 with TRBJ2-7; D uncertain. Deletions cut 4 bases from V and 2 bases from J, with 15 bases between. From germline, CDR1 is SEHNR and CDR2 FQNEAQ (reference sequence). The CDR3 consists of 15 residues. CDR3 protein: CASSSTEINPYEQYF. The CDR3 DNA sequence: TGTGCCAGCAGCTCTACAGAGATCAACCCCTACGAGCAGTACTTC. Drawing the rest from reference TRBV7-9 and TRBJ2-7, the complete variable domain is DTGVSQNPRHKITKRGQNVTFRCDPISEHNRLYWYRQTLGQGPEFLTYFQNEAQLEKSRLLSDRFSAERPKGSFSTLEIQRTEQGDSAMYLCASSSTEINPYEQYFGPGTRLTVT.

The V and J genes are TRBV18 and TRBJ2-1; 13 positions match TRBD2. The V gene end was trimmed by 3 bases and the J gene end by 8 bases; junction bases not matched to a gene: 7. Looked up from germline, CDR1 is KGHSH and CDR2 is LQKENI. The CDR3 covers 16 residues. The DNA for the CDR3 is TGTGCCAGCTCACCGCCCGGACTAGCGGGAGCGGATGAGCAGTTCTTC. Its translation: CASSPPGLAGADEQFF.

J is TRBJ1-1 and V is TRBV7-9, with D perhaps TRBD1 (6 bases). Germline CDR1 is SEHNR and CDR2 is FQNEAQ (reference sequence). This CDR3 is built from 14 residues. V dropped 4 bases and J dropped 7 bases, with 16 bases sitting between them. Here the CDR3 reads CASSSGEGVLEAFF. CDR3 DNA: TGTGCCAGCAGCTCCGGAGAGGGGGTCCTTGAAGCTTTCTTT.

The chain is built from TRBV7-6 and TRBJ2-7; TRBD1 matches 8 bases. In germline, CDR1 is SGHVS, CDR2 FNYEAQ. The trim removed 5 bases at V and 3 bases at J, leaving 6 bases unmatched. There are 14 residues in the CDR3. The CDR3: CASSEGTGDYEQYF. The CDR3 DNA is TGTGCCAGCAGCGAAGGGACAGGTGACTACGAGCAGTACTTC. Drawing the rest from reference TRBV7-6 and TRBJ2-7, the complete variable domain is GAGVSQSPRYKVTKRGQDVALRCDPISGHVSLYWYRQALGQGPEFLTYFNYEAQQDKSGLPNDRFSAERPEGSISTLTIQRTEQRDSAMYRCASSEGTGDYEQYFGPGTRLTVT.

The chain recombines TRBV27 with TRBJ2-7; 7 bases map to TRBD2. Germline CDR1 MNHEY, CDR2 SMNVEV (reference sequence). Losses at the gene ends were 3 bases for V and 4 bases for J; bases not matched to a gene: 15. The CDR3 has 17 amino acids. CDR3 residues: CASSFLGGEGLGYEQYF. CDR3 DNA: TGTGCCAGCAGTTTCCTGGGCGGGGAGGGCCTGGGGTACGAGCAGTACTTC.

The rearrangement joins TRBV6-5 to TRBJ1-1; unclear D gene. From germline, CDR1 is MNHEY and CDR2 SVGAGI. The CDR3 contains 16 residues. With 2 bases removed from V and 5 bases from J, the gap between germline ends came to 18 bases. The CDR3 region is CASSYLPRIPGTEAFF. CDR3 bases: TGTGCCAGCAGTTACCTCCCCCGGATCCCGGGGACTGAAGCTTTCTTT.

The chain combines TRBV11-2 with TRBJ2-5; 7 bases are a match to TRBD2. Trimming cost V 5 bases and J 4 bases; bases outside gene matches: 4. The CDR3 loop spans 13 amino acids. Germline V gene data show CDR1 as SGHAT and CDR2 as FQNNGV. CDR3 in DNA: TGTGCCAGCAGCCCCGGGGAGGGAGAGACCCAGTACTTC. This sequence encodes CASSPGEGETQYF.

The V gene is TRBV21-1, the J gene TRBJ1-1; no check of the table's D call, TRBD1, against the DNA was made. TRBV21-1 is a documented pseudogene. The length of the CDR3 is 15 residues. The CDR3 sequence is CASSVNGHRNTEAFF. The CDR3 region has the DNA TGTGCCAGCAGCGTCAACGGACACAGGAACACTGAAGCTTTCTTT.

A single count supports this clone. The chain combines TRBV27 with TRBJ2-5, with D possibly matching TRBD1 (5 bases). Germline assignment: CDR1 MNHEY and CDR2 SMNVEV (reference sequence). Trimming removed 5 bases at V and 4 bases at J, with 14 bases between. The CDR3 has 14 residues. The CDR3 loop reads CASSTAGQRETQYF. CDR3 DNA sequence: TGTGCCAGCAGTACGGCTGGACAAAGAGAGACCCAGTACTTC.

Comment on this clone: One end of the junction does not line up with germline, which may come from a read error. This chain joins TRBV29-1 and TRBJ2-1; maybe TRBD2 (5 bases). CDR3 size: 13 residues. The germline CDR1 and CDR2 sequences are SQVTM and ANQGSEA. CDR3 sequence reads: CSVAGNSHNEQFF. The CDR3 nucleotides read TGCAGCGTTGCCGGGAACTCCCACAATGAGCAGTTCTTC.

CDR3 bases: TGCGCCAGCAGCCAGGGGACAGGGAGCTCCTACGAGCAGTACTTC. Residues: CASSQGTGSSYEQYF. This chain uses TRBV4-1 with TRBJ2-7; 9 positions agree with TRBD1. The CDR3 is 15 residues long. J gave up 0 bases and V 3 bases, and 3 bases lay outside the gene matches. The V gene's germline CDR1 is MGHRA and CDR2 YSYEKL.

The chain uses TRBV27 and TRBJ2-6; possibly TRBD1 for D (5 bases). Between the trimmed V and J ends, which lost 0 bases and 0 bases, there was a span of 12 bases. Germline CDR1 and CDR2: MNHEY and SMNVEV (reference sequence). The CDR3 extends over 18 amino acids. The CDR3 DNA follows: TGTGCCAGCAGTTTATCGTCAGGGCTCTTCTCTGGGGCCAACGTCCTGACTTTC. As protein: CASSLSSGLFSGANVLTF.

This rearrangement joins TRBV5-4 to TRBJ2-5, with D perhaps matching TRBD2 (6 bases). Germline V lookup: CDR1 SGHNT, CDR2 YYREEE (reference sequence). Trimming took 4 bases from V and 8 from J, leaving 15 bases between them. This CDR3 contains 13 residues. In DNA, the CDR3 is TGTGCCAGCAGCCCTCCGGGACTCCCCACCCAGTACTTC. Its protein product is CASSPPGLPTQYF.

The V and J genes are TRBV7-9 and TRBJ1-3, with D uncertain. Germline V gene sequence: CDR1 SEHNR, CDR2 FQNEAQ (reference sequence). This CDR3 has 17 residues. V lost 1 base to trimming and J lost 0 bases, with 13 bases between them. CDR3 in amino acids: CASSLGSGAFSGNTIYF. Here the CDR3 DNA reads TGTGCCAGCAGCTTAGGATCCGGAGCCTTCTCTGGAAACACCATATATTTT. The entire variable domain, with the rest obtained from reference TRBV7-9 and TRBJ1-3, is as follows: DTGVSQNPRHKITKRGQNVTFRCDPISEHNRLYWYRQTLGQGPEFLTYFQNEAQLEKSRLLSDRFSAERPKGSFSTLEIQRTEQGDSAMYLCASSLGSGAFSGNTIYFGEGSWLTVV.

The chain is built from TRBV5-1 and TRBJ2-7, with D maybe TRBD1 (6 bases). With 3 bases removed from V and 2 bases from J, the gap between germline ends came to 12 bases. Per germline, CDR1 SGHRS and CDR2 YFSETQ. The CDR3 runs 14 residues. The CDR3 loop reads CASSSTGNPYEQYF. CDR3 DNA: TGCGCCAGCAGCTCCACAGGGAACCCCTACGAGCAGTACTTC.

This clone is a singleton in its sample. In nucleotides, the CDR3 is TGTGCCAGCAGTTGGGGCGCGAACACCGGGGAGCTGTTTTTT. This encodes CASSWGANTGELFF. The gene calls are TRBV6-5 and TRBJ2-2; tentative D call: TRBD1 (5 bases). Trimming removed 4 bases from V and 0 bases from J, with 6 bases in between. Germline values: CDR1 MNHEY, CDR2 SVGAGI. The CDR3 consists of 14 residues.

The rearrangement joins TRBV7-9 to TRBJ2-7; no clear D. CDR1 and CDR2 (germline): SEHNR, FQNEAQ (reference sequence). Trimming took 6 bases from V and 2 from J, leaving 8 bases between them. This CDR3 comprises 12 residues. The DNA for the CDR3 is TGTGCCAGCAGTATGAGCCCCTACGAGCAGTACTTC. Its translation is CASSMSPYEQYF.

The V and J genes are TRBV27 and TRBJ2-7, with D possibly TRBD1 on 6 matching bases. Germline lookup yields CDR1 MNHEY and CDR2 SMNVEV (reference sequence). The CDR3 spans 13 residues. Deletions cut 9 bases from V and 2 bases from J, with 14 bases between. The CDR3 region has the DNA TGTGCCAGTACCAGGGGCTTTCCCTACGAGCAGTACTTC. It codes for CASTRGFPYEQYF.

In DNA, the CDR3 is TGTGCCAGCAGCCAAGAAAGGTGGGAGTCGGGGGAGCAGTACTTC. Residues: CASSQERWESGEQYF. The chain links TRBV4-2 to TRBJ2-7; possible D gene TRBD2, 5 bases. The CDR3 length is 15 residues. From germline, CDR1 is LGHNA and CDR2 YNFKEQ. V was cut by 0 bases and J by 7 bases, with 16 bases left in between.

This rearrangement joins TRBV7-6 to TRBJ2-7, with a possible D match to TRBD1 (5 bases). V was pared by 1 base and J by 6 bases, with 10 bases between. The germline CDR1 and CDR2 sequences are SGHVS and FNYEAQ. The CDR3 contains 13 residues. The CDR3 loop is CASSLGGRGEQYF. CDR3 in DNA: TGTGCCAGCAGCTTAGGGGGAAGGGGCGAGCAGTACTTC.